These T cell receptor beta chains were read from a single sample in a study of T-cell reconstitution after alpha-beta-depleted transplantation in children. TCRdb independently ran MiXCR on the PCR reads; one entry per CDR3 protein. The sample has about 120,000 distinct CDR3 sequences, 10% seen once. Here the sequenced sample was PBMCs, taken before TCRalphabeta/CD19-depleted stem cell transplant. The origin of the receptors is a boy aged 2 to 10 with acute lymphoblastic leukemia, due to receive a stem cell transplant. Each CDR3 is given with its conserved first and last residue. D genes are given only for firm matches. Part of the rows lack a size; the others show once, few, many or a class for expanded clones.

j_call	clone_size	d_call	v_call	cdr3_aa	cdr3_nt
TRBJ2-6	NA	NA	TRBV29-1	CSVEARGSGANVLTF	TGCAGCGTTGAAGCGAGGGGCTCCGGGGCCAACGTCCTGACTTTC
TRBJ2-7	NA	TRBD1	TRBV6-2/TRBV6-3	CASLDRVYEQYF	TGTGCCAGCTTGGACAGGGTTTACGAGCAGTACTTC
TRBJ2-1	NA	TRBD2	TRBV24-1	CATSESGTSGSYSYNEQFF	TGTGCCACCAGTGAGTCCGGGACTAGCGGGAGTTACTCCTACAATGAGCAGTTCTTC
TRBJ2-1	NA	NA	TRBV20-1	CSASGLPEQFF	TGCAGTGCTAGTGGACTGCCTGAGCAGTTCTTC
TRBJ2-5	few	NA	TRBV5-5	CASSPSAETQYF	TGTGCCAGCAGCCCAAGTGCAGAGACCCAGTACTTC
TRBJ2-1	NA	TRBD2	TRBV12-3/TRBV12-4	CASRPILAVYNEQFF	TGTGCCAGCAGGCCTATACTAGCGGTATACAATGAGCAGTTCTTC
TRBJ2-3	NA	TRBD2	TRBV2	CASSLRGGRRTSTDTQYF	TGTGCCAGCTCTTTGCGGGGCGGGAGGAGAACTAGCACAGATACGCAGTATTTT
TRBJ1-1	once	NA	TRBV12-3/TRBV12-4	CASSRKGYTEAFF	TGTGCCAGCAGTCGTAAGGGGTACACTGAAGCTTTCTTT
TRBJ2-7	NA	TRBD2	TRBV4-1	CASSQSGRASYEQYF	TGCGCCAGCAGCCAAAGCGGGAGGGCCTCCTACGAGCAGTACTTC
TRBJ1-1	many	NA	TRBV24-1	CATSDLRRVVDTEAFF	TGTGCCACCAGTGATTTGAGGAGGGTGGTGGACACTGAAGCTTTCTTT
TRBJ1-4	NA	NA	TRBV20-1	CSASSELTEKLFF	TGCAGTGCTAGTTCAGAGCTCACAGAAAAACTGTTTTTT
TRBJ2-5	many	TRBD2	TRBV24-1	CATSAPGGRGVETQYF	TGTGCCACCAGTGCCCCTGGCGGGAGAGGCGTGGAGACCCAGTACTTC
TRBJ1-2	few	NA	TRBV20-1	CSANPLGPGGYTF	TGCAGTGCTAACCCCTTGGGACCTGGGGGATACACCTTC
TRBJ2-1	NA	NA	TRBV5-1	CASRLANNEQFF	TGCGCCAGCAGGCTAGCGAACAATGAGCAGTTCTTC
TRBJ1-1	NA	NA	TRBV3-1	CASSQVTVSATEAFF	TGTGCCAGCAGCCAAGTCACGGTATCCGCCACTGAAGCTTTCTTT
TRBJ2-1	many	NA	TRBV6-5	CASSYLRGGGVGEQFF	TGTGCCAGCAGTTACCTACGGGGTGGTGGGGTGGGTGAGCAGTTCTTC
TRBJ2-7	few	NA	TRBV2	CASNPNPSYEQYF	TGTGCCAGCAATCCAAACCCGAGCTACGAGCAGTACTTC
TRBJ1-1	NA	NA	TRBV12-3/TRBV12-4	CASSAGTTEAFF	TGTGCCAGCAGCGCAGGGACCACTGAAGCTTTCTTT
TRBJ2-3	few	TRBD1	TRBV25-1	CASGTGEIDTQYF	TGTGCCAGCGGGACAGGGGAGATAGATACGCAGTATTTT
TRBJ1-6	many	TRBD1	TRBV20-1	CSALDRGRYNSPLHF	TGCAGTGCTCTCGACAGGGGTCGGTATAATTCACCCCTCCACTTT
TRBJ2-3	few	TRBD2	TRBV18	CASSPLAGEQYF	TGTGCCAGCTCACCGCTAGCGGGAGAGCAGTATTTT
TRBJ2-3	few	TRBD1	TRBV12-3/TRBV12-4	CASSPDRGTTDTQYF	TGTGCCAGCAGCCCGGACAGGGGGACCACAGATACGCAGTATTTT
TRBJ2-7	few	NA	TRBV25-1	CASAGPGWGEQYF	TGTGCCAGCGCTGGGCCGGGGTGGGGAGAGCAGTACTTC
TRBJ2-3	few	NA	TRBV2	CASSMSADTQYF	TGTGCCAGCAGTATGAGCGCAGATACGCAGTATTTT
TRBJ1-1	NA	TRBD1	TRBV15	CATSRDWVRGLSEAFF	TGTGCCACCAGCAGAGATTGGGTCAGGGGGCTATCTGAAGCTTTCTTT
TRBJ2-3	many	NA	TRBV5-1	CASSLGGKNTDTQYF	TGCGCCAGCAGCTTGGGCGGGAAGAACACAGATACGCAGTATTTT
TRBJ1-2	many	NA	TRBV29-1	CSVETGGTKSQGYTF	TGCAGCGTTGAAACGGGGGGAACGAAGTCGCAGGGCTACACCTTC
TRBJ2-6	many	NA	TRBV20-1	CSASSTGHPSGANVLTF	TGCAGTGCTAGTAGTACGGGACACCCTTCTGGGGCCAACGTCCTGACTTTC
TRBJ2-2	many	NA	TRBV20-1	CSAHGTLNTGELFF	TGCAGTGCCCACGGGACACTTAACACCGGGGAGCTGTTTTTT
TRBJ2-7	NA	NA	TRBV12-3/TRBV12-4	CASSLWSPYYEQYF	TGTGCCAGCAGTTTATGGAGCCCCTACTACGAGCAGTACTTC
TRBJ2-5	NA	NA	TRBV2	CASRGFRGRQETQYF	TGTGCCAGCAGGGGCTTCAGGGGGAGGCAAGAGACCCAGTACTTC
TRBJ2-3	NA	TRBD2	TRBV20-1	CSARDISGGSSTDTQYF	TGCAGTGCTAGAGATATAAGCGGGGGCTCTAGCACAGATACGCAGTATTTT
TRBJ2-7	many	TRBD2	TRBV7-2	CASSYGTSGSYEQYF	TGTGCCAGCAGCTACGGGACTAGCGGCTCCTACGAGCAGTACTTC
TRBJ2-1	few	NA	TRBV9	CASSLGFGLQFF	TGTGCCAGCAGCCTAGGGTTTGGGCTCCAGTTCTTC
TRBJ2-5	NA	NA	TRBV25-1	CASSFGGQTQYF	TGTGCCAGCAGTTTTGGAGGACAGACCCAGTACTTC
TRBJ2-1	NA	TRBD2	TRBV18	CASSPGLAGYPEQFF	TGTGCCAGCTCACCCGGACTAGCGGGATACCCTGAGCAGTTCTTC
TRBJ2-5	NA	NA	TRBV7-8	CASSLVRGRVETQYF	TGTGCCAGCAGCTTAGTCCGGGGGCGAGTGGAGACCCAGTACTTC
TRBJ2-5	few	NA	TRBV7-9	CASSLRGAETQYF	TGTGCCAGCAGCCTTCGGGGGGCCGAGACCCAGTACTTC
TRBJ2-1	many	TRBD2	TRBV12-3/TRBV12-4	CASRIGLASNEQFF	TGTGCCAGCAGGATAGGACTAGCTAGCAATGAGCAGTTCTTC
TRBJ2-5	NA	TRBD2	TRBV6-1	CASSAQAGGGRETQYF	TGTGCCAGCAGTGCACAAGCGGGAGGTGGGAGAGAGACCCAGTACTTC
TRBJ1-1	few	TRBD1	TRBV2	CASSPDRRWIGGAFF	TGTGCCAGCAGCCCGGACAGGCGGTGGATTGGAGGGGCTTTCTTT
TRBJ1-3	NA	NA	TRBV7-9	CASSFAGNTIYF	TGTGCCAGCAGCTTCGCTGGAAACACCATATATTTT
TRBJ2-1	NA	TRBD2	TRBV5-6	CASSPRTRWVDEQFF	TGTGCCAGCAGCCCCAGGACTAGATGGGTCGATGAGCAGTTCTTC
TRBJ2-1	NA	TRBD2	TRBV18	CASSPPRLAGRRHEQFF	TGTGCCAGCTCACCACCTCGTCTAGCGGGAAGGAGGCATGAGCAGTTCTTC
TRBJ2-2	few	NA	TRBV5-6	CASSLRAANTGELFF	TGTGCCAGCAGCTTGCGGGCGGCGAACACCGGGGAGCTGTTTTTT
TRBJ2-6	many	NA	TRBV5-1	CASSLEGYGANVLTF	TGCGCCAGCAGCTTGGAGGGTTATGGGGCCAACGTCCTGACTTTC
TRBJ2-2	NA	NA	TRBV9	CASSPGGGKDGELFF	TGTGCCAGCAGCCCAGGTGGGGGAAAGGACGGGGAGCTGTTTTTT
TRBJ1-5	many	NA	TRBV12-3/TRBV12-4	CASSLRGASSNQPQHF	TGTGCCAGCAGTTTAAGGGGGGCCTCTAGCAATCAGCCCCAGCATTTT
TRBJ2-6	NA	TRBD1	TRBV20-1	CSARRGDRGSSGANVLTF	TGCAGTGCTAGACGAGGGGACAGGGGAAGCTCTGGGGCCAACGTCCTGACTTTC
TRBJ2-1	many	TRBD2	TRBV20-1	CSASRGEGEQFF	TGCAGTGCTAGTCGGGGGGAAGGTGAGCAGTTCTTC
TRBJ2-1	NA	TRBD2	TRBV12-3/TRBV12-4	CASSLAGFYNEQFF	TGTGCCAGCAGTCTAGCGGGGTTCTACAATGAGCAGTTCTTC